The following is a T cell receptor (beta chain) sequence with its context. The data derive from a study of blood T cell repertoires in COVID-19. Assay: immunoSEQ multiplex PCR; the TCRdb copy retains only in-frame clones and omits some. The sample lists 200,000 to 250,000 clones; 70% to 90% were seen once. Germline V CDR1 and CDR2: MNHNS, SASEGT. The CDR3 runs 13 residues. Trimming left V 3 bases short and J 8 bases short, with 13 bases between. Sequenced material: peripheral blood. V and J are TRBV6-1 and TRBJ1-1; D is ambiguous. The TCR comes from a woman in her 50s with COVID-19, enrolled during active disease. CDR3 in DNA: TGTGCCAGCAGTGATCGGTACGAGGGCGAAGCTTTCTTT. Its protein is CASSDRYEGEAFF.